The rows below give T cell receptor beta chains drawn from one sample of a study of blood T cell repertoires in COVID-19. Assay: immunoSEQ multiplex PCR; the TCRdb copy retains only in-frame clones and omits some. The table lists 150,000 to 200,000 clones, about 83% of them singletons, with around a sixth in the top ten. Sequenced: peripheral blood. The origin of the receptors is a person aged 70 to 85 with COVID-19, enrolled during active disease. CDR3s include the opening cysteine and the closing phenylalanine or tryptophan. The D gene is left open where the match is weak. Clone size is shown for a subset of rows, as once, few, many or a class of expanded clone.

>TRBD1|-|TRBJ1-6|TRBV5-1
TGCGCCAGCAGCGGAGCGACAGGGAACTCACCCCTCCACTTT
CASSGATGNSPLHF
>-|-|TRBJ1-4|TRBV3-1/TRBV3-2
TGTGCCAGCAGCCTGTTGTCAGCGGGGGAAAAACTGTTTTTT
CASSLLSAGEKLFF
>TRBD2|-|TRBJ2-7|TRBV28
TGTGCCAGCAGTTCGGGGGGGACTAGCGTTAACTTC
CASSSGGTSVNF
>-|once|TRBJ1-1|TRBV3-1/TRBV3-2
TGTGCCAGCTCCCGGGGGGGGTTAAATGAAGCTTTCTTT
CASSRGGLNEAFF
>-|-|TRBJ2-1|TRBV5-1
TGCGCCAGCTCTAAGGGGCCAACCAACAATGAGCAGTTCTTC
CASSKGPTNNEQFF
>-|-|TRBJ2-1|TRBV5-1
TGCGCCAGCAGCAGGGGACTCGGAAATGAGCAGTTCTTC
CASSRGLGNEQFF
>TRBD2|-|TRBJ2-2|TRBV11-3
TGTGCCAGCAGCTTAGGAATTGGACTAGCGGCGACCGGGGAGCTGTTTTTT
CASSLGIGLAATGELFF
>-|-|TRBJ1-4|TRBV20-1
TGCAGTGCTAGAATGGCGGATAAACTGTTTTTT
CSARMADKLFF
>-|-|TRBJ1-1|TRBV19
TGTGCCAGTGCGGATTTTGAAGCTTTCTTT
CASADFEAFF
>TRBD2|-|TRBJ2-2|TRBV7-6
TGTGCCAGCAGCCCTCGGACTAGCGCCGACACCGGGGAGCTGTTTTTT
CASSPRTSADTGELFF
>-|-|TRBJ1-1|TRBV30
TGTGCCTGGAGTCAGACAATTGGGCCTGAAGCTTTCTTT
CAWSQTIGPEAFF
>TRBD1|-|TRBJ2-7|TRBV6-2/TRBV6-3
TGTGCCAGCAGTGACAGAGACAGGGGCTACGAGCAGTACTTC
CASSDRDRGYEQYF
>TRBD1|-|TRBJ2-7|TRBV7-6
TGTGCCAGCAGCTTAGGGCGACAGGGGGCCGAGCAGTACTTC
CASSLGRQGAEQYF
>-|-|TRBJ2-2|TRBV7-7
TGTGCCAGCAGCCCCCTCGGAGGTGGCGGGGAGCTGTTTTTT
CASSPLGGGGELFF
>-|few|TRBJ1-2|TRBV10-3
TGTGCCATCAGTGAGTCGAGGGAGAGTAACTATGGCTACACCTTC
CAISESRESNYGYTF
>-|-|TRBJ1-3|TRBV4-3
TGCGCCAGCAGCCAAGATATGTGGAGCTCTGGAAACACCATATATTTT
CASSQDMWSSGNTIYF
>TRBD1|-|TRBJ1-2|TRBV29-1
TGCAGCGTTGAAGCCTACTTCCGAGACAGGGGCTTCCTTGGCTACACCTTC
CSVEAYFRDRGFLGYTF
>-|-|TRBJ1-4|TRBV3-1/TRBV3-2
TGTGCCAGCAGCCTCCCAGGGTCCCCTAATGAAAAACTGTTTTTT
CASSLPGSPNEKLFF
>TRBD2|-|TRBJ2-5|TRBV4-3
TGCGCCAGCAGTGTAACTAGCGGGGGAACTCAAGAGACCCAGTACTTC
CASSVTSGGTQETQYF
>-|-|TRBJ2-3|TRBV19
TGTGCCAGTCGAGAGGGCGGGGGCCCTAGCACAGATACGCAGTATTTT
CASREGGGPSTDTQYF
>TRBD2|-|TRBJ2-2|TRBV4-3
TGCGCCAGCAGCCAAGATCTACTAGCGGGAACCACCGGGGAGCTGTTTTTT
CASSQDLLAGTTGELFF
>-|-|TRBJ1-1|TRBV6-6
TGTGCCAGCAGCGAACGACAGCAACTGAACACTGAAGCTTTCTTT
CASSERQQLNTEAFF
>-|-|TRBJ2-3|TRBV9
TGTGCCAGCAGCGTAGAGCCAACCCCCCATACGCAGTATTTT
CASSVEPTPHTQYF
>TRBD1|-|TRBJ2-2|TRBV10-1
TGCGCCAGCACCAACAGGGGAAACACCGGGGAGCTGTTTTTT
CASTNRGNTGELFF
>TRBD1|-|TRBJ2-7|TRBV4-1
TGCGCCAGCAGCCAATTAATGGGACAGGGGTTCTACGAGCAGTACTTC
CASSQLMGQGFYEQYF
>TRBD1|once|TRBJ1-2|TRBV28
TGTGCCAGCAGGGGACAGCCGCATGGCTACACCTTC
CASRGQPHGYTF
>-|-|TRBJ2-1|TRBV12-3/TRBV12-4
TGTGCCAGCAGCTCCTTGGCTCTGGGAGAGTTCTTC
CASSSLALGEFF
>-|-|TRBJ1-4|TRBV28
TGTGCCAGCAGTTTAGGTGGTCAAGGCCTCAGGGAAAAACTGTTTTTT
CASSLGGQGLREKLFF
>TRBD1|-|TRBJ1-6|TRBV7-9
TGTGCCAGCAGCAAACTCGGGACAGGGGGCGTATCACCCCTCCACTTT
CASSKLGTGGVSPLHF
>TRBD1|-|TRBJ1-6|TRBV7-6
TGTGCCAGCAGCTTAGGGGGACAGGGGGCCAATTCACCCCTCCACTTT
CASSLGGQGANSPLHF
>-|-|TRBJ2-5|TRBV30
TGTGCCTGGAGTATTCCGACAGGCGCCAGCCAAGAGACCCAGTACTTC
CAWSIPTGASQETQYF
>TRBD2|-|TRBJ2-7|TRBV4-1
TGCGCCAGCAGCCAAGTATCTAGCGGGGAAGGCTACGAGCAGTACTTC
CASSQVSSGEGYEQYF
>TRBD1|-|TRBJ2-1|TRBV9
TGTGCCAGCAGCGTAGGAGGTGGGGGGACAGGCTCCTACAATGAGCAGTTCTTC
CASSVGGGGTGSYNEQFF
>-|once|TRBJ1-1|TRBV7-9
TGTGCCAGCAGCTTAGCGGGGACAGAAGCTTTCTTT
CASSLAGTEAFF
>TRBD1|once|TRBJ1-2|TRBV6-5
TGTGCCAGACACAGGGGGCTGCCTCTAATACATGGCTACACCTTC
CARHRGLPLIHGYTF
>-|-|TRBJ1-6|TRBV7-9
TGTGCCAGCAGCTTAGTGGACGGGAAATCACCCCTCCACTTT
CASSLVDGKSPLHF
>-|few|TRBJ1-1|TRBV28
TGTGCCAGCAGCTCCCAGGCTAAAGCTTTCTTT
CASSSQAKAFF
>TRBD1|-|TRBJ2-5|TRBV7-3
TGTGCCAGCAGGCAGGGGGCAGTTCGGGGTGAGACCCAGTACTTC
CASRQGAVRGETQYF
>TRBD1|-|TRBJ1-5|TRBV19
TGTGCCAGTAAGCTTCAGGGGGCCAATCAGCCCCAGCATTTT
CASKLQGANQPQHF
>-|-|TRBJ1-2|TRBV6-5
TGTGCCAGCACCGATACGGGGAAGGGTCTCTATGGCTACACCTTC
CASTDTGKGLYGYTF
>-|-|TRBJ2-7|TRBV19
TGTGCCAGTAGTTACGGACACTCCTACGAGCAGTACTTC
CASSYGHSYEQYF